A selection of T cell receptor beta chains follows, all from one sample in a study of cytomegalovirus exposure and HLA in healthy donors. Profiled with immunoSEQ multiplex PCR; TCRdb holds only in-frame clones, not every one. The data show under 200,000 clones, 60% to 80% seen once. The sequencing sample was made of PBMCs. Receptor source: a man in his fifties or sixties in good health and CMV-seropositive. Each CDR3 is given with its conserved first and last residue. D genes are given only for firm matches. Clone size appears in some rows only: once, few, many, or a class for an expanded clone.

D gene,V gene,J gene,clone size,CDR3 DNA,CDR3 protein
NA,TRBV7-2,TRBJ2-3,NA,TGTGCCAGCAGCTTAGGCAGGGCCGCTGTGGGCACAGATACGCAGTATTTT,CASSLGRAAVGTDTQYF
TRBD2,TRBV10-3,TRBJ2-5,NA,TGTGCCATCGGGAGGGACCAAGAGACCCAGTACTTC,CAIGRDQETQYF
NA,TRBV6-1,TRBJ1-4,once,TGTGCCAGCAGTGAAGTGGACTCTAATGAAAAACTGTTTTTT,CASSEVDSNEKLFF
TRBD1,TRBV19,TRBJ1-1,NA,TGTGCCAGTAGTGCCTGGACAGGGGATGGCACTGAAGCTTTCTTT,CASSAWTGDGTEAFF
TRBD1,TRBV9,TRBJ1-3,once,TGTGCCAGCAGCGTATCACAGGGGGGCTCTGGAAACACCATATATTTT,CASSVSQGGSGNTIYF
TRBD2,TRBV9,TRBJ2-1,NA,TGTGCCAGCAGCCCCGGGGGGGACAATGAGCAGTTCTTC,CASSPGGDNEQFF
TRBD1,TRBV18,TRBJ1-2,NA,TGTGCCAGCTCCCCAACAGGGGGCATCGATAACTATGGCTACACCTTC,CASSPTGGIDNYGYTF
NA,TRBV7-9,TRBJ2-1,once,TGTGCCAGCAGCTTAGATCGTTCCAATGAGCAGTTCTTC,CASSLDRSNEQFF
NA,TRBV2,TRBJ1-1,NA,TGTGCCAGCAGGTGGGACAAAACTGAAGCTTTCTTT,CASRWDKTEAFF
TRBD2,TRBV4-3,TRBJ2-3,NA,TGCGCCAGCAGCCAAGATGGAGCGGGGGGGGACACAGATACGCAGTATTTT,CASSQDGAGGDTDTQYF
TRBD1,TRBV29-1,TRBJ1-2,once,TGCAGCGTTGAAGCCCGGGACAGGGGGCTGGGCCTATATGGCTACACCTTC,CSVEARDRGLGLYGYTF
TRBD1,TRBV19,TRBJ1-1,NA,TGTGCCAGTAGTATAATGACAGGGTTGGTGAACACTGAAGCTTTCTTT,CASSIMTGLVNTEAFF
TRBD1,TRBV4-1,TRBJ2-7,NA,TGCGCCAGCAGCCACTTTGGCCGGGACAGATCCTACGAGCAGTACTTC,CASSHFGRDRSYEQYF
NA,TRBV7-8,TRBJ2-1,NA,TGTGCCAGCAGCCGGAACCAGGGACAATTAAGCAATGAGCAGTTCTTC,CASSRNQGQLSNEQFF
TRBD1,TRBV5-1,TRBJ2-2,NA,TGCGCCAGCAGCCGGGGACAGGGGGCGCCCCAGGCGAACACCGGGGAGCTGTTTTTT,CASSRGQGAPQANTGELFF
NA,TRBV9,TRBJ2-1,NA,TGTGCCAGCAGCGTAGATCACGAGGAGCAGTTCTTC,CASSVDHEEQFF
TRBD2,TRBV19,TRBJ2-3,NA,TGTGCCAGTAGTATAGGTCAAGCGGGGGGGCGGGGATCGGCAGATACGCAGTATTTT,CASSIGQAGGRGSADTQYF
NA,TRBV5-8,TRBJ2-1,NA,TGTGCCAGCAGCCGATCCCGGCTCCGGGTTGACTCCTACAATGAGCAGTTCTTC,CASSRSRLRVDSYNEQFF
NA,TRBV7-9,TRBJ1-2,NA,TGTGCCAGCAGCTCCTGGGCCAACTATGGCTACACCTTC,CASSSWANYGYTF
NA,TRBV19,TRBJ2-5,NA,TGTGCCAGTAGTCCCGCCGGGGACCAAGAGACCCAGTACTTC,CASSPAGDQETQYF
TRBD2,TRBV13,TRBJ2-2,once,TGTGCCAGCAGCCCGGGACTAGCGGGGGCCCGGGAGCTGTTTTTT,CASSPGLAGARELFF
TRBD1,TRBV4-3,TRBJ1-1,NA,TGCGCCAGCAGCCAAGTAGCGACAGGGGAGAACACTGAAGCTTTCTTT,CASSQVATGENTEAFF
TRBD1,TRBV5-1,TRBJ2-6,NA,TGCGCCAGCAGGGGTGGACAGGGGAGTCTTCTAGGACAAGCCAACGTCCTGACTTTC,CASRGGQGSLLGQANVLTF
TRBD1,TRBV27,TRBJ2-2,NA,TGTGCCAGCAGTCTAGACAGGGTCGTGAACACCGGGGAGCTGTTTTTT,CASSLDRVVNTGELFF
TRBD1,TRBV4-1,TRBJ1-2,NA,TGCGCCAGCAGCCAAGATAAATCGAGTAGGGGGCCTGGCTACACCTTC,CASSQDKSSRGPGYTF
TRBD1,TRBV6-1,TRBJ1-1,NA,TGTGCCAGCAGTGCCCGGGACAGGAGGAACACTGAAGCTTTCTTT,CASSARDRRNTEAFF
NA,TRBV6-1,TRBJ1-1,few,TGTGCCAGCGAGCGGGGTATGAACACTGAAGCTTTCTTT,CASERGMNTEAFF
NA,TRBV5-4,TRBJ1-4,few,TGTGCCAGCAGCTTGGCCTCGGGGAAGCCAGTTTTT,CASSLASGKPVF
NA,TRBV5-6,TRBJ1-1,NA,TGTGCCAGCAGCTTGGAAGGGTGGGGGGGCAACACTGAAGCTTTCTTT,CASSLEGWGGNTEAFF
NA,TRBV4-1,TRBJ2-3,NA,TGCGCCAGCAGCCATGAGAGACAGGTCGGAGGCCTTACAGATACGCAGTATTTT,CASSHERQVGGLTDTQYF
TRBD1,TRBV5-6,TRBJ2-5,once,TGTGCCAGCAGCTTGGCCGGGACAGGGTTGGGGAAGACCCAGTACTTC,CASSLAGTGLGKTQYF
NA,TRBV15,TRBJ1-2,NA,TGTGCCACCAGCAGAGAGGGGTGGGAGGGCTATGGCTACACCTTC,CATSREGWEGYGYTF
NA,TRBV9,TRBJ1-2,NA,TGTGCCAGCAGCGCCCAGGGGCGGGCTAACTATGGCTACACCTTC,CASSAQGRANYGYTF
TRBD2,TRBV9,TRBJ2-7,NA,TGTGCCAGCAGCCCCGGGACTAGGGGACTCGACGAGCAGTACTTC,CASSPGTRGLDEQYF
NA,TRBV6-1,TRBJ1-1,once,TGTGCCAGCAGCGCCAAACTTACAGGGCCTGAAGCTTTCTTT,CASSAKLTGPEAFF
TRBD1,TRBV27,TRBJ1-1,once,TGTGCCAGCAGCCGAGGACAGGGGAACACTGAAGCTTTCTTT,CASSRGQGNTEAFF
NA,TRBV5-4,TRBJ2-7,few,TGTGCCAGCAGCTTACAGGGAGCGAACGAGCAGTACTTC,CASSLQGANEQYF
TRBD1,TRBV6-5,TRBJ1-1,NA,TGTGCCAGCAAGGGACAGACTAACACTGAAGCTTTCTTT,CASKGQTNTEAFF
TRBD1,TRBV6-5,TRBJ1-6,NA,TGTGCCAGCAGTTACAGCCTTCGCCAGGGGGGTTCACCCCTCCACTTT,CASSYSLRQGGSPLHF
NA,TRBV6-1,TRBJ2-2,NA,TGTGCCAGCAGTGAAATACAGGACCGGGAGCTGTTTTTT,CASSEIQDRELFF
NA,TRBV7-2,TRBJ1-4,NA,TGTGCCAGCAGGAAGGGACTGAATAATGAAAAACTGTTTTTT,CASRKGLNNEKLFF
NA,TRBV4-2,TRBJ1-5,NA,TGTGCCAGCAGCCAAGATTCCCAGGGTCCCGATCAGCCCCAGCATTTT,CASSQDSQGPDQPQHF
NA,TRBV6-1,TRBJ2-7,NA,TGTGCCGGGCGACAGGAACTCACCTACGAGCAGTACTTC,CAGRQELTYEQYF
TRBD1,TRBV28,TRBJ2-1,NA,TGTGCCAGCAGTTTAATGCAGGGGGCCTACAATGAGCAGTTCTTC,CASSLMQGAYNEQFF
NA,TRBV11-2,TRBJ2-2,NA,TGTGCCAGCAGCTTGTTTGAGGGTTCTAAGTCCGGGGAGCTGTTTTTT,CASSLFEGSKSGELFF
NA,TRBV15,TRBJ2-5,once,TGTGCCACCAGCAGATCAGTAGCCCAAGAGACCCAGTACTTC,CATSRSVAQETQYF
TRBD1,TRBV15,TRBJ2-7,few,TGTGCCACCAGCAAATTACAGGGGGCGCGGGACGAGCAGTACTTC,CATSKLQGARDEQYF
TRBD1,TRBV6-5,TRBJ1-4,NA,TGTGCCAGCAGTAACCACAGGGGGCGTGGAAAACTGTTTTTT,CASSNHRGRGKLFF
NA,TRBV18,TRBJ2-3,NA,TGTGCCAGCTCACCACAATCGGGGGGCAGGACAGATACGCAGTATTTT,CASSPQSGGRTDTQYF
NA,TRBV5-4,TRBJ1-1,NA,TGTGACACCCCCGCGAACACTGAAGCTTTCTTT,CDTPANTEAFF
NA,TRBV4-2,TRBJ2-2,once,TGTGCCAGCAGCCAAGGACTAGCGAACACCGGGGAGCTGTTTTTT,CASSQGLANTGELFF
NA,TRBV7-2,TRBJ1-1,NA,TGTGCCAGCAGCTTTAATATTCGGGGAGCTGAAGCTTTCTTT,CASSFNIRGAEAFF
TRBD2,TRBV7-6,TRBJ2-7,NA,TGTGCCAGCAGCCTCGGGCCGGGAGGGGAGCAGTACTTC,CASSLGPGGEQYF